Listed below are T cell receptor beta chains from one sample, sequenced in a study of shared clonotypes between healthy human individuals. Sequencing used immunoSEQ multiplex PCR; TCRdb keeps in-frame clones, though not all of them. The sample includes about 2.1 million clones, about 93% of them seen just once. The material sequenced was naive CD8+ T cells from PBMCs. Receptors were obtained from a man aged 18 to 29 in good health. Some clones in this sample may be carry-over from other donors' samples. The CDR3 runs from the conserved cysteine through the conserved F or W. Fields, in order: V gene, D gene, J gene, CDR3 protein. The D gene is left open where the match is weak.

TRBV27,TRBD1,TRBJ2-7,CASTPGQGVPEQYF
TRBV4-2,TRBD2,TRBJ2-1,CASSQGGLVRTHWSYNEQFF
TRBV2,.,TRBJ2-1,CASSYGTISDEQFF
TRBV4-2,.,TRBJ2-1,CASSQESLARSAEQFF
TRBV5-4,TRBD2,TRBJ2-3,CASSPHFAGAADTQYF
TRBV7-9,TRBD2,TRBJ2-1,CASSSRTSGRGNEQFF
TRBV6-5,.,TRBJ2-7,CASSYSVVYEQYF
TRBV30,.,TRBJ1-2,CAWSWRAIGGGRYTF
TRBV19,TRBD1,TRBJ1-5,CASLAGGDQPQHF
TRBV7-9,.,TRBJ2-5,CASRYRTEETQYF
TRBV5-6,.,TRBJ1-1,CASRGQNTEAFF
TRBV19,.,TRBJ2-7,CASSRRTASSYEQYF
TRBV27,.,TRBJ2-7,CASSLRGARLYEQYF
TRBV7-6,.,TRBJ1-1,CASSLLSEDTEAFF
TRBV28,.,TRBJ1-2,CASSLPGGGYGYTF
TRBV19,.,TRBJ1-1,CASSIVGWNTEAFF
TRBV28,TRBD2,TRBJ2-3,CASNAGVPDTQYF
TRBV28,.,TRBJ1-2,CASRRGDYGYTF
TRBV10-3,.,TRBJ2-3,CAISVLGPSTDTQYF
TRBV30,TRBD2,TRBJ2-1,CAWSGLASGNEQFF
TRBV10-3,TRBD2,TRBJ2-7,CAISETGTSFRGGYEQYF
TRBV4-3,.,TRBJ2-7,CASSQAIGYRAYSYEQYF
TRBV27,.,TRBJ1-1,CASSDGVTEAFF
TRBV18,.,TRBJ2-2,CASSPRRVTNTGELFF
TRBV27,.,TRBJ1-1,CASQPWGDTEAFF
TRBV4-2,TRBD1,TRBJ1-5,CASSLDRGAAQPQHF
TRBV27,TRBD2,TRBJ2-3,CASSFQPGLASDTQYF
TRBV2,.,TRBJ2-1,CASSEPRTSRFNEQFF
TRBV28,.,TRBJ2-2,CASSLVLANTGELFF
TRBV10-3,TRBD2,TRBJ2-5,CAISSLEERERRETQYF
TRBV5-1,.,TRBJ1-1,CASSLHPGARTEAFF
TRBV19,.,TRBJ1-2,CASSIKLTALNYGYTF
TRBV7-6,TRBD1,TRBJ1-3,CASSYLWQGAARTTGNTIYF
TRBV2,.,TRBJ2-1,CASSGEPGHQLSYNEQFF
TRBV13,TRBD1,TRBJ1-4,CASSSSDRGADEKLFF
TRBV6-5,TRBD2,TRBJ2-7,CASSYKLAGAYEQYF
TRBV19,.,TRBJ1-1,CASSGHLNTEAFF
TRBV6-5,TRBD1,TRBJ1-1,CASSNIGQGNTEAFF
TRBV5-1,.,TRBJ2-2,CASSDDRRNTGELFF
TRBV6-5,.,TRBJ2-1,CASTSGGFNEQFF
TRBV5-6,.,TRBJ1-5,CASSSSGQPQHF
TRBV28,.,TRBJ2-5,CASSLPAKTQYF
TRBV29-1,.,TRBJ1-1,CSVQPGSEGEAFF
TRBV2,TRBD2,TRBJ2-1,CASSEAGGSHNEQFF
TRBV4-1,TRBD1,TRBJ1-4,CASSQDKGTAYEKLFF
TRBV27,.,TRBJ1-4,CASSLRSGTEKLFF
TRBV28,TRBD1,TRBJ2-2,CASRDRTGYTGELFF
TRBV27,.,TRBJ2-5,CASSLMGVPQETQYF
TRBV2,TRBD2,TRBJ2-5,CASSGPGGAKEETQYF
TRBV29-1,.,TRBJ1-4,CSVEDGGWANEKLFF
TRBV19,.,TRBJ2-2,CASSRLTRELFF
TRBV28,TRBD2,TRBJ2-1,CASSHGLAGLNEQFF
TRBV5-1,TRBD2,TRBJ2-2,CASSSFKGLAGVWAGELFF
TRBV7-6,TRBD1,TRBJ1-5,CASSQFHLTGTGYQPQHF
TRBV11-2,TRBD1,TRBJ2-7,CASSSWDSYEQYF
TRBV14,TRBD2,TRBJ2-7,CASSQNGRIKSYEQYF
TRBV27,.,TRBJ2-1,CATSDSHYNEQFF